This T cell receptor beta chain originates from a study of T cell clonotyping in hematopoietic cell transplantation. The germline CDR1 and CDR2 sequences are DFQATT and SNEGSKA (reference sequence). V gave up 5 bases and J gave up 3 bases, with 8 bases separating them. This CDR3 has 11 residues. TCRdb's table, derived via immunoSEQ multiplex PCR, lists solely in-frame clones and lacks some. Of about 41,000 clones in the sample, around 95% were seen once. Study-level results: At the given depth, recipient repertoires were over 95% de novo clonotypes. After transplant, recipient diversity fell while pathologically expanded clonotypes grew through day 180.

As to this clone: What it binds is not known.

The gene calls are TRBV20-1 and TRBJ2-7; D possibly corresponds to TRBD2 (5 bases). The receptor's source is a man aged 25 to 40 in good health. Some clones in this sample may be carry-over from other donors' samples. Sequenced material: peripheral blood mononuclear cells. CDR3 sequence reads: CSAAEGYEQYF. The CDR3 nucleotides are TGCAGTGCTGCCGAGGGCTACGAGCAGTACTTC.